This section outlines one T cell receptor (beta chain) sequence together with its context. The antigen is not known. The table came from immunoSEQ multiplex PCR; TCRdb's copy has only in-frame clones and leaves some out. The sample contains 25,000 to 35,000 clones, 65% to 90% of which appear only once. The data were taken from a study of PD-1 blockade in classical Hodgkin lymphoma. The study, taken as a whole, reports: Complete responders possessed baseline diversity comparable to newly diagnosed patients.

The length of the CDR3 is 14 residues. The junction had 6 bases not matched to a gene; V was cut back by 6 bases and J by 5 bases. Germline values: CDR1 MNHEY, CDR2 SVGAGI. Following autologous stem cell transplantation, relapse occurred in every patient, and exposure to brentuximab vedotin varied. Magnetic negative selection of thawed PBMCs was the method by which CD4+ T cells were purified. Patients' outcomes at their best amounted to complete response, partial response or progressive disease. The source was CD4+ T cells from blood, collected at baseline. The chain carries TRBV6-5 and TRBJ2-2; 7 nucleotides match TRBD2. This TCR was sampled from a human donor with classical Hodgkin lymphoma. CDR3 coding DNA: TGTGCCAGCAGCTCAACTAGCGCGACCGGGGAGCTGTTTTTT. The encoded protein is CASSSTSATGELFF.